A single sample gave rise to the 19 T cell receptor beta chains below, sequenced in a study of blood T cell repertoires in COVID-19. Produced via immunoSEQ multiplex PCR; TCRdb's table is partial and in-frame only. This table has around 160,000 clones, 75% to 90% appearing once. What was sequenced was PBMCs or T cells enriched from blood (not recorded which). The receptors shown here come from an older woman who had recovered from COVID-19.

The rearrangement uses TRBV19 and TRBJ2-1; 7 nucleotides match TRBD2. With 6 bases clipped from V and 0 bases from J, the junction kept 5 bases outside the gene matches. Looked up from germline, CDR1 is LNHDA and CDR2 is SQIVND (reference sequence). The CDR3 has 15 amino acids. Written as DNA, the CDR3 is TGTGCCAGTAGGGAGGGGAGGGGCTCCTACAATGAGCAGTTCTTC. Translation: CASREGRGSYNEQFF. The full variable domain, rest sourced from reference TRBV19 and TRBJ2-1, is DGGITQSPKYLFRKEGQNVTLSCEQNLNHDAMYWYRQDPGQGLRLIYYSQIVNDFQKGDIAEGYSVSREKKESFPLTVTSAQKNPTAFYLCASREGRGSYNEQFFGPGTRLTVL.

This chain links TRBV5-1 with TRBJ1-2; the match to TRBD1 covers 8 bases. With V trimmed by 4 bases and J by 3 bases, 5 bases remained unmatched. The length of the CDR3 is 14 residues. The germline V gene has CDR1 SGHRS and CDR2 YFSETQ. CDR3 coding DNA: TGCGCCAGCAGCCTCCAGACAGGGGACTATGGCTACACCTTC. It translates to CASSLQTGDYGYTF.

The chain carries TRBV2 and TRBJ1-5; D not resolved. With 1 base removed from V and 9 bases from J, the gap between germline ends came to 13 bases. The CDR3 has 14 amino acids. Germline values: CDR1 SNHLY, CDR2 FYNNEI. The CDR3 DNA sequence: TGTGCCAGCAGTGAAGTGAGGGTTCAAGGGCCCCAGCATTTT. Its translation is CASSEVRVQGPQHF. The variable domain in full, completed from reference TRBV2 and TRBJ1-5, reads EPEVTQTPSHQVTQMGQEVILRCVPISNHLYFYWYRQILGQKVEFLVSFYNNEISEKSEIFDDQFSVERPDGSNFTLKIRSTKLEDSAMYFCASSEVRVQGPQHFGDGTRLSIL.

This chain uses TRBV24-1 with TRBJ2-1; 8 positions agree with TRBD2. Per germline, CDR1 KGHDR and CDR2 SFDVKD. J was trimmed by 12 bases and V by 6 bases; bases with no gene match: 9. The CDR3 contains 13 residues. Here the CDR3 reads CATSPLAGGRQFF. As DNA, the CDR3 is TGTGCCACCAGTCCCCTGGCGGGGGGCAGGCAGTTCTTC.

The chain carries TRBV7-3 and TRBJ1-2, with D perhaps TRBD1 (6 bases). Germline assignment: CDR1 SGHTA and CDR2 FQGTGA. The CDR3 covers 16 residues. V was shortened by 2 bases and J by 7 bases, with 20 bases between the two germline ends. The chain's CDR3 is CASSLDPSAGVGGYTF. CDR3 DNA sequence: TGTGCCAGCAGCTTAGACCCCTCGGCAGGGGTCGGTGGCTACACCTTC.

V and J are TRBV4-1 and TRBJ2-7, with a tentative D call TRBD1 (6 bases). Trimming pared 2 bases from V and 5 bases from J, leaving 25 bases between. This CDR3 comprises 18 residues. Germline V lookup: CDR1 MGHRA, CDR2 YSYEKL. The CDR3: CASSQSKILQGSDNEQYF. CDR3 nucleotides: TGCGCCAGCAGCCAATCAAAAATATTACAGGGATCTGACAACGAGCAGTACTTC.

V gene TRBV3-1 (or the pseudogene TRBV3-2) combines with J gene TRBJ1-2; D ambiguous. Per the germline V gene, CDR1 is LGHDT and CDR2 is YNNKEL (reference sequence). The V gene lost 2 bases and the J gene lost 5 bases, with 12 bases spanning the gap. CDR3 length: 14 residues. The CDR3 region is CASSQSEGRYGYTF. CDR3 DNA sequence: TGTGCCAGCAGCCAATCCGAGGGTAGATATGGCTACACCTTC.

The chain links TRBV5-1 to TRBJ2-2; 8 nucleotides align to TRBD2. The length of the CDR3 is 24 residues. The V gene end was trimmed by 3 bases and the J gene end by 2 bases; junction bases not matched to a gene: 30. Germline V gene data show CDR1 as SGHRS and CDR2 as YFSETQ. This chain's CDR3 is CASSSDPRPFSGAATVVNTGELFF. The CDR3 DNA reads TGCGCCAGCAGCTCCGACCCGCGCCCGTTTAGCGGGGCCGCCACCGTCGTCAACACCGGGGAGCTGTTTTTT. The complete variable domain, with remaining parts taken from reference TRBV5-1 and TRBJ2-2, reads KAGVTQTPRYLIKTRGQQVTLSCSPISGHRSVSWYQQTPGQGLQFLFEYFSETQRNKGNFPGRFSGRQFSNSRSEMNVSTLELGDSALYLCASSSDPRPFSGAATVVNTGELFFGEGSRLTVL.

The chain joins TRBV11-2 to TRBJ1-2; D is undetermined. Germline CDR1 SGHAT, CDR2 FQNNGV. The CDR3 length is 15 residues. V was cut by 1 base and J by 0 bases, with 9 bases left in between. CDR3 DNA sequence: TGTGCCAGCAGCTTAGCAGAATATACTAACTATGGCTACACCTTC. Amino acids: CASSLAEYTNYGYTF. The whole variable domain, filled in from reference TRBV11-2 and TRBJ1-2, reads EAGVAQSPRYKIIEKRQSVAFWCNPISGHATLYWYQQILGQGPKLLIQFQNNGVVDDSQLPKDRFSAERLKGVDSTLKIQPAKLEDSAVYLCASSLAEYTNYGYTFGSGTRLTVV.

The chain joins TRBV20-1 to TRBJ1-6; 10 bases are a match to TRBD1. Germline V CDR1 and CDR2: DFQATT, SNEGSKA (reference sequence). The CDR3 contains 15 residues. J gave up 9 bases and V 6 bases, and 11 bases lay outside the gene matches. The DNA of the CDR3 is TGCAGTGCCAGTCCCGGGACAGGGGCAGGTTCACCCCTCCACTTT. Translating gives CSASPGTGAGSPLHF.

The chain carries TRBV16 and TRBJ2-3; tentative D call: TRBD1 (6 bases). The CDR3 length is 15 residues. The V end lost 4 bases, the J end lost 0 bases, and 11 bases lay between the germline ends. From germline, CDR1 is KGHSY and CDR2 FQNENV. The CDR3 nucleotides read TGTGCCAGCAGCCCAAGACAGGCTAGCACAGATACGCAGTATTTT. This gives the protein CASSPRQASTDTQYF.

This sequence joins TRBV4-2 and TRBJ1-6, with TRBD1 matching 7 bases. Germline CDR1 reads LGHNA; CDR2 reads YNFKEQ. This CDR3 spans 15 amino acids. The ends lost 1 base at V and 6 bases at J; junction bases unmatched: 3. CDR3 sequence (DNA): TGTGCCAGCAGCCAAGCCGGGACAGTTAATTCACCCCTCCACTTT. Protein: CASSQAGTVNSPLHF.

The chain has TRBV9 and TRBJ2-5, with a weak D call TRBD2 (7 bases). The CDR3 has 16 residues. Trimming removed 4 bases from V and 2 bases from J, with 18 bases in between. Germline V lookup: CDR1 SGDLS, CDR2 YYNGEE. The CDR3 nucleotides are TGTGCCAGCAGCCCACTGGGGGGGGCCTTACAAGAGACCCAGTACTTC. Amino acids: CASSPLGGALQETQYF. Full variable domain (outside the CDR3, taken from reference TRBV9 and TRBJ2-5): DSGVTQTPKHLITATGQRVTLRCSPRSGDLSVYWYQQSLDQGLQFLIQYYNGEERAKGNILERFSAQQFPDLHSELNLSSLELGDSALYFCASSPLGGALQETQYFGPGTRLLVL.

Only a few counts were recorded for this clone. The genes are TRBV5-4 and TRBJ2-2; 8 bases match TRBD1. CDR1 SGHNT and CDR2 YYREEE come from the germline V gene (reference sequence). J gave up 2 bases and V 4 bases, and 7 bases lay outside the gene matches. There are 16 residues in the CDR3. The CDR3 sequence: CASSKAGQGNTGELFF. The CDR3 region has the DNA TGTGCCAGCAGCAAAGCCGGACAGGGTAACACCGGGGAGCTGTTTTTT.

This chain uses TRBV5-4 with TRBJ1-3; no definite D call. Trimming took 3 bases from V and 0 from J, leaving 16 bases between them. The CDR3 spans 17 residues. Germline V lookup: CDR1 SGHNT, CDR2 YYREEE (reference sequence). CDR3 DNA: TGTGCCAGCAGCTCCTCTGGGCAGCACTTCTCTGGAAACACCATATATTTT. Translating gives CASSSSGQHFSGNTIYF.

The rearrangement links TRBV12-3 or TRBV12-4 to TRBJ2-2; a weak D match, TRBD1 (6 bases). The CDR3 sequence is 13 residues long. Trimming pared 11 bases from V and 6 bases from J, leaving 16 bases between. CDR3 DNA: TGTGCCTGGGGGCGTCCGGAGGCCGGGGAGCTGTTTTTT. Amino acids: CAWGRPEAGELFF.

The chain is built from TRBV4-2 and TRBJ2-7; D is perhaps TRBD2 (6 bases). The CDR3 extends over 16 amino acids. Trimming pared 0 bases from V and 0 bases from J, leaving 12 bases between. Germline V CDR1 and CDR2: LGHNA, YNFKEQ. CDR3 loop: CASSQDPSGGSYEQYF. The CDR3 bases are TGTGCCAGCAGCCAAGATCCTTCCGGGGGCTCCTACGAGCAGTACTTC.

This rearrangement joins TRBV30 to TRBJ1-6, with TRBD1 matching 8 bases. The CDR3 covers 13 residues. Per germline, CDR1 GTSNPN and CDR2 SVGIG (reference sequence). The V and J ends lost 1 base and 7 bases, in that order; junction bases with no gene match: 0. Written as DNA, the CDR3 is TGTGCCTGGAGTGGGACAGGGAATTCACCCCTCCACTTT. Translated, it gives CAWSGTGNSPLHF.

The chain employs TRBV28 and TRBJ2-5, with 10 positions matching TRBD1. Trimming at V came to 5 bases and at J to 1 base, leaving 4 bases not matched to a gene. CDR3 length: 15 residues. Germline assignment: CDR1 MDHEN and CDR2 SYDVKM. The CDR3 DNA is TGTGCCAGCAGTCAAGGGACAGGGGTCCAAGAGACCCAGTACTTC. Its translation is CASSQGTGVQETQYF.